These T cell receptor beta chains were read from a single sample in a study of T cells in Graves' hyperthyroidism and ophthalmopathy. One entry per CDR3 protein results from TCRdb running MiXCR on the multiplex PCR reads. The data hold 340,000 or so distinct CDR3 sequences, with around 20% observed a single time. What was sequenced was blood. These receptor sequences come from a woman aged 45-65 years with Graves' hyperthyroidism. CDR3s include the opening cysteine and the closing phenylalanine or tryptophan. The D gene is left open where the match is weak. Clone size is shown for a subset of rows, as once, few, many or a class of expanded clone.

V	J	D	length	size	CDR3	DNA
TRBV5-1	TRBJ1-1	NA	14	NA	CASSLGQALTEAFF	TGCGCCAGCAGCTTGGGGCAGGCTCTAACTGAAGCTTTCTTT
TRBV2	TRBJ2-7	NA	12	many	CASSTRVGEQYF	TGTGCCAGCTCGACACGAGTGGGGGAGCAGTACTTC
TRBV7-9	TRBJ1-5	NA	15	many	CASSLEAGGNQPQHF	TGTGCCAGCAGCTTAGAGGCAGGGGGCAATCAGCCCCAGCATTTT
TRBV11-2	TRBJ2-5	NA	18	many	CASSLDGRQIFNQETQYF	TGTGCCAGCAGCTTAGATGGGAGGCAGATTTTCAACCAAGAGACCCAGTACTTC
TRBV28	TRBJ2-2	TRBD1	14	NA	CASSLRGQSGELFF	TGTGCCAGCAGCCTTAGGGGACAGTCCGGGGAGCTGTTTTTT
TRBV7-8	TRBJ2-2	TRBD2	15	many	CASSLFRGGNGELFF	TGTGCCAGCAGCTTATTTCGGGGGGGAAACGGGGAGCTGTTTTTT
TRBV24-1	TRBJ2-7	TRBD2	15	NA	CATSDGLAGAGEQYF	TGTGCCACCAGTGATGGACTAGCGGGAGCGGGCGAGCAGTACTTC
TRBV2	TRBJ2-7	NA	13	NA	CASVGRSSYEQYF	TGTGCCAGTGTGGGTCGGAGCTCCTACGAGCAGTACTTC
TRBV30	TRBJ2-6	NA	16	few	CAYRAAVSSGANVLTF	TGTGCCTACCGGGCTGCTGTAAGCTCTGGGGCCAATGTCCTGACTTTC
TRBV4-1	TRBJ2-5	TRBD2	15	few	CASSQDSGGVRGQYF	TGCGCCAGCAGCCAAGATAGCGGGGGGGTAAGGGGCCAGTACTTC
TRBV28	TRBJ1-2	TRBD1	17	NA	CASSFDRGLNLNYGYTF	TGTGCCAGCAGTTTCGACAGGGGGCTTAACCTGAACTATGGCTACACCTTC
TRBV7-9	TRBJ1-2	NA	14	few	CASSLAWGNYGYTF	TGTGCCAGCAGCTTAGCGTGGGGGAACTATGGCTACACCTTC
TRBV10-3	TRBJ1-1	TRBD1	12	NA	CAITAGGTEAFF	TGTGCCATCACCGCAGGGGGCACTGAAGCTTTCTTT
TRBV4-1	TRBJ2-2	TRBD2	14	few	CASSALAGGEELFF	TGCGCCAGCAGCGCCCTAGCGGGGGGGGAGGAGCTGTTTTTT
TRBV5-1	TRBJ2-3	TRBD2	16	few	CASSRSPSGGGDTQYF	TGCGCCAGCAGCCGAAGCCCCAGCGGGGGGGGGGATACGCAGTATTTT
TRBV2	TRBJ2-2	TRBD1	17	NA	CASIIDETGENTGELFF	TGTGCCAGCATCATTGACGAGACAGGGGAAAACACCGGGGAGCTGTTTTTT
TRBV10-2	TRBJ1-5	NA	15	NA	CASSDLGREDQPQHF	TGCGCCAGCAGTGACCTGGGACGGGAAGATCAGCCCCAGCATTTT
TRBV5-1	TRBJ2-5	TRBD1	15	few	CASSSEPQGRETQYF	TGCGCCAGCAGCTCTGAACCACAGGGGCGGGAGACCCAGTACTTC
TRBV20-1	TRBJ2-7	TRBD2	17	many	CSARDKTSGLRAVEQYF	TGCAGTGCTAGAGATAAGACTAGCGGACTTAGGGCCGTGGAGCAGTACTTC
TRBV2	TRBJ1-5	TRBD1	14	NA	CASTFDRDGQPQHF	TGTGCCAGCACCTTTGACAGGGATGGTCAGCCCCAGCATTTT
TRBV18	TRBJ2-2	NA	16	few	CASSPPNVFNTGELFF	TGTGCCAGCTCACCACCGAACGTCTTTAACACCGGGGAGCTGTTTTTT
TRBV20-1	TRBJ2-7	TRBD2	14	many	CSARLAGVLYEQYF	TGCAGTGCCAGACTAGCGGGAGTACTCTACGAGCAGTACTTC
TRBV11-2	TRBJ1-6	NA	15	NA	CASSLDGASNSPLHF	TGTGCCAGCAGCTTAGATGGGGCGTCCAATTCACCCCTCCACTTT
TRBV20-1	TRBJ1-2	NA	14	many	CSARRRQEEYGYTF	TGCAGTGCTAGGCGCCGACAGGAGGAATATGGCTACACCTTC
TRBV18	TRBJ1-1	NA	16	many	CASSLRMVSANTEAFF	TGTGCCAGCTCACTCCGCATGGTTAGCGCGAACACTGAAGCTTTCTTT
TRBV6-5	TRBJ2-1	TRBD1	14	NA	CASSYSQGVNEQFF	TGTGCCAGCAGTTACTCCCAGGGGGTCAATGAGCAGTTCTTC
TRBV5-1	TRBJ2-5	NA	13	many	CASSIQGQETQYF	TGCGCCAGCAGCATTCAGGGACAAGAGACCCAGTACTTC
TRBV20-1	TRBJ2-3	TRBD1	13	NA	CSAGETGTDTQYF	TGCAGTGCTGGAGAGACAGGGACAGATACGCAGTATTTT
TRBV20-1	TRBJ2-3	NA	13	few	CSERQSSTNTQYF	TGCAGTGAGAGACAGAGTAGCACAAATACGCAGTATTTT
TRBV11-1	TRBJ2-7	TRBD1	14	NA	CASSPTDRTYEQYF	TGTGCCAGCAGCCCGACGGACAGGACCTACGAGCAGTACTTC
TRBV7-2	TRBJ1-1	NA	13	many	CASSLVGKTEAFF	TGTGCCAGCAGCTTAGTTGGGAAAACTGAAGCTTTCTTT
TRBV11-2	TRBJ2-1	TRBD2	17	many	CASSRRTSGSVDNEQFF	TGTGCCAGCAGCCGGCGGACTAGCGGGAGTGTAGACAATGAGCAGTTCTTC
TRBV28	TRBJ2-3	NA	16	many	CASSPLRSSSTDTQYF	TGTGCCAGCAGTCCGCTAAGAAGCTCTAGCACAGATACGCAGTATTTT
TRBV15	TRBJ2-3	TRBD2	17	NA	CATSRGTSGSWTDTQYF	TGTGCCACCAGCAGAGGGACTAGCGGGAGTTGGACAGATACGCAGTATTTT
TRBV5-1	TRBJ2-2	NA	14	few	CASSLSGGTGELFF	TGCGCCAGCAGCTTGTCCGGAGGAACCGGGGAGCTGTTTTTT
TRBV5-6	TRBJ1-1	NA	13	many	CASSEMGGTEAFF	TGTGCCAGCAGCGAGATGGGGGGCACTGAAGCTTTCTTT
TRBV7-9	TRBJ2-3	TRBD1	16	many	CASSSADRASTDTQYF	TGTGCCAGCAGCTCGGCGGACAGGGCTAGCACAGATACGCAGTATTTT
TRBV11-2	TRBJ2-3	NA	16	NA	CASSKTPGLLGDTQYF	TGTGCCAGCAGCAAAACACCGGGTCTTCTGGGTGATACGCAGTATTTT
TRBV7-2	TRBJ2-5	NA	14	many	CASSQGGPQETQYF	TGTGCCAGCAGCCAGGGGGGACCCCAAGAGACCCAGTACTTC
TRBV11-2	TRBJ2-7	NA	14	many	CASSPQSGGYEQYF	TGTGCCAGCAGCCCTCAAAGTGGCGGGTACGAGCAGTACTTC
TRBV3-1	TRBJ2-7	TRBD1	14	many	CASSRSGTGAEQYF	TGTGCCAGCAGCCGATCCGGGACAGGGGCCGAGCAGTACTTC
TRBV7-9	TRBJ1-4	TRBD1	14	few	CASSFSRDSEKLFF	TGTGCCAGCAGCTTCAGCAGGGACAGCGAAAAACTGTTTTTT
TRBV19	TRBJ1-3	NA	15	NA	CASRRDLGTGNTIYF	TGTGCCAGTAGAAGAGACCTCGGCACTGGAAACACCATATATTTT
TRBV30	TRBJ1-1	NA	13	many	CAWAGTFNTEAFF	TGTGCCTGGGCCGGGACGTTCAACACTGAAGCTTTCTTT
TRBV19	TRBJ2-7	TRBD1	15	few	CASSTLTGSSYEQYF	TGTGCCAGTAGTACCCTGACAGGGAGCTCCTACGAGCAGTACTTC
TRBV28	TRBJ2-3	TRBD2	15	many	CASRRTSGRIDTQYF	TGTGCCAGCAGGAGGACTAGCGGACGAATAGATACGCAGTATTTT
TRBV5-4	TRBJ2-4	NA	15	few	CASSNPDSVQNIQYF	TGTGCCAGCAGCAATCCAGACAGTGTCCAAAACATTCAGTACTTC
TRBV7-8	TRBJ2-7	TRBD2	13	NA	CASSWAGEGEQYF	TGTGCCAGCAGCTGGGCCGGGGAGGGAGAGCAGTACTTC